This T cell receptor (beta chain) was identified during a study of cytomegalovirus exposure and HLA in healthy donors. Primers: 60 Vbeta forward and 13 Jbeta reverse. Libraries were prepared by immunoSEQ multiplex PCR; TCRdb keeps only in-frame clonotypes and omits some of them. The sample has about 110,000 clones; approximately 70% are singletons. This clonotype originated in a man aged 35 to 55 in good health and CMV-seronegative. The sequenced sample was PBMCs.

CDR3 DNA: TGTGCCAGCAGTCCCCGGAGCAATCAGCCCCAGCATTTT. This encodes CASSPRSNQPQHF. The chain has TRBV6-5 and TRBJ1-5, with D unresolved. V was pared by 5 bases and J by 1 base, with 6 bases between. The germline V gene encodes CDR1 MNHEY and CDR2 SVGAGI. This CDR3 is 13 amino acids long.